The T cell receptor beta chain described here comes from a study of post-analysis software for immune sequencing data. Study findings and constraints: Compared with controls, patients had more of 4 to 6 TRBV segments, including TRBV5-6, TRBV5-1 and TRBV20-1. Controls showed significantly higher normalized Chao1 diversity than did multiple sclerosis patients.

Every TCR beta cDNA library bore unique molecular identifiers. Input amounts of roughly 0.9 to 10 million T cells were used. These gave about 500,000 cDNA molecules, so each molecule approximated one T cell. Each CDR3 protein gets one entry after TCRdb re-called the PCR reads with MiXCR. The table includes about 680,000 distinct CDR3 sequences, approximately 59% detected once. This clonotype appeared a few times. What it recognizes is unknown. Per the germline V gene, CDR1 is LGHNA and CDR2 is YNFKEQ. This CDR3 contains 16 residues. V trimming: 0 bases; J trimming: 4 bases; junction bases outside the gene matches: 4.

The chain uses TRBV4-2 and TRBJ2-3; TRBD2 matches at 10 bases. The sample consisted of blood. This clonotype was sampled from a girl aged 2-10 years with multiple sclerosis. This CDR3 reads CASSQEVAGGADTQYF. The CDR3 DNA reads TGTGCCAGCAGCCAAGAAGTAGCGGGGGGCGCAGATACGCAGTATTTT.